The 8 T cell receptor beta chains reported below all come from one sample, sequenced in a study of PD-1 blockade in mismatch repair-deficient tumors. Profiling relied on immunoSEQ multiplex PCR, and the TCRdb table lists in-frame clones only, not all of them. Of about 49,000 clones in the sample, around 77% were seen once. Sequencing used PBMCs, obtained before pembrolizumab treatment. The receptors originated from an adult with mismatch repair-deficient cancer.

The rearrangement joins TRBV19 to TRBJ2-1, with no clear D. The CDR3 runs 13 residues. Germline V gene lookup returns CDR1 LNHDA and CDR2 SQIVND (reference sequence). Trimming left V 3 bases short and J 4 bases short, with 7 bases between. CDR3 DNA sequence: TGTGCCAGTAGTATGGGCCGATACAATGAGCAGTTCTTC. This codes for CASSMGRYNEQFF.

The chain uses TRBV10-2 and TRBJ2-2, with D possibly being TRBD1 (6 bases). Deletions cut 0 bases from V and 5 bases from J, with 13 bases between. This CDR3 has 16 amino acids. Per the germline V gene, CDR1 is WSHSY and CDR2 is SAAADI. DNA of the CDR3: TGCGCCAGCAGTGAGTCAACAGGGACGGGGACCGGGGAGCTGTTTTTT. Residues: CASSESTGTGTGELFF.

This chain uses TRBV15 with TRBJ2-4, with D perhaps TRBD1 (6 bases). Trimming pared 0 bases from V and 6 bases from J, leaving 15 bases between. CDR1 LNHNV and CDR2 YYDKDF come from the germline V gene (reference sequence). The CDR3 is 16 amino acids. The CDR3 reads CATSRDQPGARNIQYF. The CDR3 nucleotides are TGTGCCACCAGCAGAGATCAGCCAGGGGCTCGAAACATTCAGTACTTC.

The chain uses TRBV5-1 and TRBJ1-2; 10 nucleotides agree with TRBD1. Germline V lookup: CDR1 SGHRS, CDR2 YFSETQ. The length of the CDR3 is 12 residues. The trim removed 7 bases at V and 8 bases at J, leaving 5 bases unmatched. CDR3 nucleotide sequence: TGCGCCAGCGGGACAGGGGCTGTGGGCTACACCTTC. It specifies CASGTGAVGYTF.

The chain uses TRBV28 and TRBJ2-3; TRBD2 might be the D (5 bases). Per germline, CDR1 MDHEN and CDR2 SYDVKM. V was cut by 6 bases and J by 3 bases, with 16 bases left in between. The CDR3 length is 15 residues. The CDR3 loop is CASSTPAGKTDTQYF. The DNA for the CDR3 is TGTGCCAGCAGCACCCCGGCCGGGAAGACAGATACGCAGTATTTT.

CDR3 sequence: CASTAGGNQPQHF. Written as DNA, the CDR3 is TGTGCCAGCACGGCGGGGGGGAATCAGCCCCAGCATTTT. The genes are TRBV27 and TRBJ1-5; TRBD1 might be the D (5 bases). The CDR3 is 13 amino acids. Per the germline V gene, CDR1 is MNHEY and CDR2 is SMNVEV (reference sequence). V was cut by 7 bases and J by 4 bases, with 11 bases left in between.

The chain is built from TRBV5-4 and TRBJ2-6; 13 nucleotides agree with TRBD2. The V gene end was trimmed by 4 bases and the J gene end by 0 bases; junction bases not matched to a gene: 4. Germline CDR1 SGHNT, CDR2 YYREEE (reference sequence). The CDR3 has 18 amino acids. The CDR3 here is CASSRTSGRNSGANVLTF. The DNA for the CDR3 is TGTGCCAGCAGCCGGACTAGCGGGAGAAACTCTGGGGCCAACGTCCTGACTTTC.

V usage is TRBV14 and J usage is TRBJ2-3, with TRBD2 matching over 7 bases. The ends lost 4 bases at V and 0 bases at J; junction bases unmatched: 4. The V gene's germline CDR1 is SGHDN and CDR2 FVKESK. The CDR3 spans 15 residues. The CDR3 is CASSRRLASTDTQYF. CDR3 DNA: TGTGCCAGCAGCCGACGACTAGCCAGCACAGATACGCAGTATTTT.